Presented here are 11 T cell receptor beta chains from one specimen sequenced in a study of CD8+ T cells in alopecia areata. Extraction and reverse transcription of RNA yielded cDNA as the sequencing template. TCRdb's copy holds only in-frame clones and misses some; the assay was immunoSEQ multiplex PCR. The sample contains 1,800 or so clones, none occurring once; roughly 32% lies in the top ten. Time point defined: mouse skin 6 weeks after grafting, around onset of hair loss. Sequencing used skin, obtained at week 6. Receptor source: a C3H/HeJ mouse with alopecia areata. The strain's MHC haplotype is H2-k.

This clone was seen at least ten times. The genes and germline here are from mouse. The read stops 3 residues short of the end of the CDR3; the missing end is completed from the germline J gene. This rearrangement joins TRBV17 to TRBJ1-6, with D hard to call. TRBJ1-6 is sorted into the ORF group, with uncertain function. V dropped 0 bases and J dropped 0 bases, with 3 bases sitting between them. This CDR3 has 15 amino acids. Germline V CDR1 and CDR2: MNHDT, YYDKIL. CDR3 protein: CASSRDVSYNSPLYF. Partial CDR3 DNA: TGTGCTAGCAGTAGAGATGTTTCCTATAATTCGCCC.

This clone has ten or more counts. The listed genes are named as in mouse. The CDR3 goes on 4 residues after the read ends, and that part is filled in from the germline J gene. The V call is TRBV19, the J call TRBJ1-1; TRBD1 might be the D (5 bases). CDR3 size: 13 residues. In germline, CDR1 is FNHDT, CDR2 SITEND (reference sequence). V was trimmed by 4 bases and J by 1 base, leaving 8 bases between them. CDR3 bases read: TGTGCCAGCAGTCTCGACAGGAACACA. This codes for CASSLDRNT. The full CDR3 sequence reads CASSLDRNTEVFF. The whole variable domain, remainder taken from reference TRBV19 and TRBJ1-1, is GGIITQTPKFLIGQEGQKLTLKCQQNFNHDTMYWYRQDSGKGLRLIYYSITENDLQKGDLSEGYDASREKKSSFSLTVTSAQKNEMAVFLCASSLDRNTEVFFGKGTRLTVV.

This clone was observed at least ten times. These gene names are mouse names. The sequenced fragment ends 4 residues before the CDR3 boundary, so the rest is inferred from the germline J gene. The chain carries TRBV19 and TRBJ1-1, with a weak D call TRBD1 (5 bases). The ends were cut back, 4 bases at V and 1 base at J, with 11 bases in the middle. The CDR3 extends over 14 amino acids. CDR1 and CDR2 (germline): FNHDT, SITEND (reference sequence). This CDR3 is CASSPDRSNTEVFF. The DNA read from the CDR3 is TGTGCCAGCAGTCCCGACAGATCGAACACA.

This clone is classed as medium-sized. Gene names and germline match the mouse. The read ends 4 residues shy of where the CDR3 ends; the end is completed using the germline J gene. The chain couples TRBV1 to TRBJ1-2; D ambiguous. CDR1 is NSQYPW, CDR2 LRSPGD, per germline (reference sequence). Trimming pared 0 bases from V and 4 bases from J, leaving 3 bases between. CDR3 size: 12 residues. This CDR3 is CTCSADGSDYTF. The part of the CDR3 DNA that was read is TGCACCTGCAGTGCAGATGGCTCC.

This clone turned up a few times. Gene and germline names: mouse. The sequenced fragment ends 4 residues before the CDR3 boundary, so the rest is inferred from the germline J gene. The chain has TRBV31 and TRBJ2-2; perhaps TRBD1 as D (5 bases). Trimming pared 0 bases from V and 0 bases from J, leaving 8 bases between. Germline values: CDR1 GKSSPN, CDR2 SITVG. This CDR3 is built from 15 residues. The CDR3 spells CAWSLWTTNTGQLYF. The sequenced part of the CDR3 DNA is TGTGCCTGGAGTCTATGGACAACAAACACCGGG.

In its sample, this clone is medium-sized. Each gene name is a mouse one. The sequenced fragment ends 4 residues before the CDR3 boundary, so the rest is inferred from the germline J gene. The chain has TRBV13-2 and TRBJ2-5, with 12 bases that match TRBD2. The CDR3 is 14 amino acids. Germline V gives CDR1 NNHNN, CDR2 SYGAGS (reference sequence). The CDR3 here is CASGRDWGEDTQYF. CDR3 DNA (partial): TGTGCCAGCGGTCGGGACTGGGGGGAAGAC.

By its share, this clone is medium-sized. Genes here carry mouse names. The sequence runs out 4 residues before the end of the CDR3; the remainder is reconstructed from the germline J gene. This sequence joins TRBV19 and TRBJ2-1, with 10 bases lining up with TRBD1. The CDR3 extends over 15 amino acids. The J segment lost 3 bases and the V segment lost 4 bases, leaving 4 bases of the junction unmatched. From germline, CDR1 is FNHDT and CDR2 SITEND (reference sequence). CDR3 DNA, as far as it was read: TGTGCCAGCAGTTACGACAGGGGGCCCTATGCT. Its translation: CASSYDRGPYA. The full CDR3 is CASSYDRGPYAEQFF.

Remarks on this clone: Gene names are mouse gene names. The CDR3 bases that were read are TGTGCCAGCGGTGATGCAAAAGGGACTGGGGTTGAC. Protein product: CASGDAKGTGVD. The complete CDR3 protein is CASGDAKGTGVDTQYF. V is TRBV13-2 and J is TRBJ2-5; 10 positions agree with TRBD2. The read ends 4 residues shy of where the CDR3 ends; the end is completed using the germline J gene. Germline CDR1 reads NNHNN; CDR2 reads SYGAGS (reference sequence). The CDR3 consists of 16 residues.

This clone is deemed large. Gene names and germline refer to mouse. Coverage ceases 4 residues before the CDR3 finishes, and the germline J gene fills in the end. This same CDR3 is encoded by further DNA sequences in the sample. The genes are TRBV14 and TRBJ1-1; 8 nucleotides line up with TRBD1. The CDR3 length is 14 residues. Unmatched junction bases numbered 1, after V lost 2 bases and J lost 1 base. Germline CDR1 SGHDT, CDR2 FRDEAV. The part of the CDR3 DNA that was read is TGTGCCAGCAGTTTAGGGACAGGGAACACA. Translating gives CASSLGTGNT. The entire CDR3 protein is CASSLGTGNTEVFF.

This clone appeared a few times. Mouse gene names apply. The DNA ends 4 residues before the CDR3 does, and the rest of the CDR3 is filled in from the germline J gene. The chain carries TRBV5 and TRBJ2-4; 9 bases match TRBD2. Germline CDR1 is LGHNA and CDR2 is YNLKQL (reference sequence). This CDR3 is 14 amino acids long. The part of the CDR3 DNA that was read is TGTGCCAGCAGCCTCGGACTGGGGAAAAAC. Translated: CASSLGLGKN. From start to end, the CDR3 is CASSLGLGKNTLYF.

This clone was observed many times. Gene names denote mouse genes. The CDR3 goes on 4 residues after the read ends, and that part is filled in from the germline J gene. The chain is built from TRBV31 and TRBJ1-2; tentatively, D is TRBD1 (6 bases). There are 14 residues in the CDR3. V dropped 0 bases and J dropped 0 bases, with 8 bases sitting between them. Germline CDR1 is GKSSPN and CDR2 is SITVG. The CDR3 bases that were read are TGTGCCTGGAGTCTGGACAGTGCAAACTCC. This encodes CAWSLDSANS. The whole CDR3 sequence is CAWSLDSANSDYTF.